These 19 T cell receptor beta chains came from one sample sequenced in a study of cytomegalovirus exposure and HLA in healthy donors. The PCR ran on 60 Vbeta and 13 Jbeta primers. The protocol was immunoSEQ multiplex PCR, while the TCRdb copy is restricted to in-frame clones and leaves out a portion. Here the sample spans about 250,000 clones, about 75% being singletons. What was sequenced was PBMCs. The receptors stem from a female donor in good health and CMV-seronegative.

In this sample, this clone turned up once. The V call is TRBV21-1, the J call TRBJ2-5; the table calls TRBD2, which could not be checked here. TRBV21-1 is an annotated pseudogene. This CDR3 has 14 residues. The CDR3 DNA sequence: TGTGCCAGCAGCAGTCCCGACTATCAAGAGACCCAGTACTTC. It encodes CASSSPDYQETQYF.

The chain uses TRBV11-3 and TRBJ2-1; 9 bases line up with TRBD1. The germline V gene encodes CDR1 SGHNT and CDR2 YENEEA. V lost 5 bases to trimming and J lost 1 base; unmatched junction nucleotides: 15. The length of the CDR3 is 19 residues. CDR3 sequence (DNA): TGTGCCAGCAGCCCCCTCGGGACAGGGTACGGATTATCCTACAATGAGCAGTTCTTC. This encodes CASSPLGTGYGLSYNEQFF.

The chain links TRBV7-8 to TRBJ2-1; 7 positions agree with TRBD2. The V gene end was trimmed by 5 bases and the J gene end by 2 bases; junction bases not matched to a gene: 9. CDR1 SGHVS and CDR2 FQNEAQ come from the germline V gene. The CDR3 loop spans 16 amino acids. The chain's CDR3 is CASSPRVGGTYNEQFF. Written as DNA, the CDR3 is TGTGCCAGCAGCCCAAGGGTGGGAGGGACCTACAATGAGCAGTTCTTC.

In this sample, this clone turned up once. V gene TRBV5-4 combines with J gene TRBJ2-5; a weak D match, TRBD2 (6 bases). The J call is doubtful: the DNA matches TRBJ2-7 better. CDR3 size: 16 residues. Germline lookup yields CDR1 SGHNT and CDR2 YYREEE (reference sequence). CDR3 amino acids: CASSFLPGVRTYEQYF. The CDR3 DNA reads as TGTGCCAGCAGCTTCCTCCCGGGAGTAAGGACCTACGAGCAGTACTTC.

The gene calls are TRBV2 and TRBJ1-2; 7 nucleotides align to TRBD1. With 8 bases clipped from V and 4 bases from J, the junction kept 10 bases outside the gene matches. Germline CDR1 SNHLY, CDR2 FYNNEI. This CDR3 spans 14 amino acids. CDR3 sequence: CASFGRDRAYGYTF. Here the CDR3 DNA reads TGTGCCAGCTTTGGCCGGGACAGAGCCTATGGCTACACCTTC. The entire variable domain, with the rest obtained from reference TRBV2 and TRBJ1-2, is as follows: EPEVTQTPSHQVTQMGQEVILRCVPISNHLYFYWYRQILGQKVEFLVSFYNNEISEKSEIFDDQFSVERPDGSNFTLKIRSTKLEDSAMYFCASFGRDRAYGYTFGSGTRLTVV.

The rearrangement joins TRBV2 to TRBJ2-1; TRBD2 agrees at 11 bases. Germline V gene sequence: CDR1 SNHLY, CDR2 FYNNEI. Trimming took 4 bases from V and 10 from J; bases not matched to a gene: 6. The CDR3 sequence is 14 residues long. CDR3 in DNA: TGTGCCAGCAGTGGTAGCGGGAGGGCCATCGAGCAGTTCTTC. Its translation: CASSGSGRAIEQFF.

This sequence joins TRBV20-1 and TRBJ1-2, with 7 nucleotides matching TRBD1. With V trimmed by 8 bases and J by 6 bases, 6 bases remained unmatched. The length of the CDR3 is 11 residues. The V gene's germline CDR1 is DFQATT and CDR2 SNEGSKA (reference sequence). The CDR3, as DNA: TGCAGTCTGGACAGGATGGATGGCTACACCTTC. Translated: CSLDRMDGYTF.

This clone occurred a few times. This chain uses TRBV11-3 with TRBJ2-1; tentatively, D is TRBD1 (6 bases). This CDR3 spans 13 amino acids. The V end lost 8 bases, the J end lost 9 bases, and 17 bases lay between the germline ends. Germline lookup yields CDR1 SGHNT and CDR2 YENEEA. The CDR3 is CASARDTGGEQFF. The CDR3 DNA follows: TGTGCCAGCGCCCGGGACACAGGCGGTGAGCAGTTCTTC. Combining the CDR3 with reference TRBV11-3 and TRBJ2-1 gives the whole variable domain EAGVVQSPRYKIIEKKQPVAFWCNPISGHNTLYWYLQNLGQGPELLIRYENEEAVDDSQLPKDRFSAERLKGVDSTLKIQPAELGDSAVYLCASARDTGGEQFFGPGTRLTVL.

This clone was recorded a few times. The genes are TRBV5-1 and TRBJ2-2, with D possibly being TRBD1 (6 bases). Between the trimmed V and J ends, which lost 4 bases and 4 bases, there was a span of 14 bases. The CDR3 contains 15 residues. Germline CDR1 and CDR2: SGHRS and YFSETQ. The DNA for the CDR3 is TGCGCCAGCAGCATCACCAGGGGCCCCACCGGGGAGCTGTTTTTT. This encodes CASSITRGPTGELFF.

The rearrangement uses TRBV11-2 and TRBJ1-3; 8 bases match TRBD1. This CDR3 is 14 amino acids long. The V segment lost 5 bases and the J segment 5 bases; nucleotides outside the gene matches: 5. CDR1 and CDR2 from the germline V gene are SGHAT and FQNNGV. The DNA of the CDR3 is TGTGCCAGCAGCCAAGGACAGGGAAGAAACACCATATATTTT. The encoded protein is CASSQGQGRNTIYF.

The chain employs TRBV5-1 and TRBJ2-1, with D perhaps matching TRBD1 (5 bases). Trimming took off 2 bases at V and 0 bases at J, with 12 bases between the two ends. The CDR3 has 16 amino acids. Germline V lookup: CDR1 SGHRS, CDR2 YFSETQ. The CDR3 region has the DNA TGCGCCAGCAGCTTAACAGGCCCCAGCTCCTACAATGAGCAGTTCTTC. This codes for CASSLTGPSSYNEQFF.

The chain uses TRBV9 and TRBJ2-2; TRBD1 agrees at 9 bases. The germline V gene encodes CDR1 SGDLS and CDR2 YYNGEE. This CDR3 is built from 15 residues. With V trimmed by 1 base and J by 6 bases, 4 bases remained unmatched. The DNA for the CDR3 is TGTGCCAGCAGCGTACGGGACAGGGAGGCCGGGGAGCTGTTTTTT. This translates into CASSVRDREAGELFF.

The V gene is TRBV18, the J gene TRBJ2-1; weak D call: TRBD2 (5 bases). This CDR3 contains 15 residues. The V gene's germline CDR1 is KGHSH and CDR2 LQKENI. V gave up 0 bases and J gave up 0 bases, with 6 bases separating them. CDR3 sequence reads: CASSPPGSSYNEQFF. CDR3 DNA sequence: TGTGCCAGCTCACCACCGGGGAGCTCCTACAATGAGCAGTTCTTC.

This clone came up a few times. The chain links TRBV6-1 to TRBJ2-5, with 9 nucleotides matching TRBD2. The CDR3 has 16 amino acids. V trimming: 3 bases; J trimming: 1 base; junction bases outside the gene matches: 6. Germline CDR1 reads MNHNS; CDR2 reads SASEGT. The DNA for the CDR3 is TGTGCCAGCAGTGAGGAAGCGGGAGGTGGCCAAGAGACCCAGTACTTC. It translates to CASSEEAGGGQETQYF.

This clone occurred many times. V and J are TRBV7-9 and TRBJ2-7; no reliable D call. V was clipped by 1 base and J by 6 bases, with 10 bases between them. The length of the CDR3 is 13 residues. Per germline, CDR1 SEHNR and CDR2 FQNEAQ (reference sequence). CDR3 in DNA: TGTGCCAGCAGCTTAGAAGCTTTCCCCGAGCAGTACTTC. Translated, it gives CASSLEAFPEQYF.

This chain uses TRBV27 with TRBJ1-1; the D is unclear. This CDR3 contains 13 residues. Deletions cut 5 bases from V and 2 bases from J, with 9 bases between. Germline CDR1 MNHEY, CDR2 SMNVEV (reference sequence). CDR3 sequence (DNA): TGTGCCAGCAGTGCCCAGTCCAACACTGAAGCTTTCTTT. This gives the protein CASSAQSNTEAFF.

This chain links TRBV11-3 with TRBJ2-3; D is unclear. The V gene lost 0 bases and the J gene lost 6 bases, with 10 bases spanning the gap. From germline, CDR1 is SGHNT and CDR2 YENEEA. The CDR3 length is 14 residues. As DNA, the CDR3 is TGTGCCAGCAGCTTAGAACTGGGCCGGGATACGCAGTATTTT. Translating gives CASSLELGRDTQYF.

This clone has just a few counts. The chain links TRBV6-1 to TRBJ2-7; D unresolved. Germline CDR1 is MNHNS and CDR2 is SASEGT. The CDR3 runs to 15 residues. The V end lost 1 base, the J end lost 4 bases, and 14 bases lay between the germline ends. The CDR3 protein is CASSEVPGQLYEQYF. CDR3 DNA: TGTGCCAGCAGTGAAGTCCCAGGCCAGTTGTACGAGCAGTACTTC.

This chain joins TRBV2 and TRBJ2-1; 12 bases agree with TRBD2. The CDR3 has 15 amino acids. The trim removed 6 bases at V and 9 bases at J, leaving 9 bases unmatched. Germline CDR1 reads SNHLY; CDR2 reads FYNNEI. This chain's CDR3 is CASRRLAGDHGEQFF. The CDR3, as DNA: TGTGCCAGCAGGAGACTAGCGGGAGATCACGGTGAGCAGTTCTTC.